The 12 T cell receptor beta chains below were found in one sample sequenced in a study of vaccination and CD4 T cells after COVID-19 (dated by TCRdb to between 2021 and 2024). In the paper's terms, the treatment or condition label means: approximately 9-day PBMC culture with coronavirus spike peptide pools or control peptides (ViraFEST assay). Library generation was performed with PCR. TCRdb names Illumina iSeq 100 as the instrument used. At the Johns Hopkins FTIC core, DNA from the cultured CD4+ T cells underwent TCR sequencing with the Oncomine TCR Beta short-read assay. TCRdb reanalyzed the raw reads on its own, using fastp at Q25 for trimming and MiXCR for clone calling, and kept in-frame beta chains. Records with the same CDR3 protein are collapsed into one entry carrying the most frequent genes and DNA. The sample data list 9,500 to 15,000 distinct CDR3 sequences, and 45% to 50% of these were observed just once. The ten biggest clones cover roughly 15% of the sample.

Antigens of these TCRs are unknown. The sample taken for sequencing was CD4+ T cells from blood, cultured in vitro. The receptors derive from a human donor who had recovered from COVID-19.

The chain employs TRBV5-4 and TRBJ2-7, with D uncertain. V was shortened by 4 bases and J by 3 bases, with 23 bases between the two germline ends. Germline loops: CDR1 SGHNT, CDR2 YYREEE (reference sequence). The CDR3 sequence is 17 residues long. CDR3 DNA sequence: TGTGCCAGCAGCCGCCTTATAGCCACCTCGCCTCACTACGAGCAGTACTTC. Amino acid sequence: CASSRLIATSPHYEQYF.

This clonotype was counted a few times. The rearrangement links TRBV19 to TRBJ1-5; maybe TRBD1 (5 bases). V lost 5 bases to trimming and J lost 12 bases, with 14 bases between them. Per the germline V gene, CDR1 is LNHDA and CDR2 is SQIVND (reference sequence). The length of the CDR3 is 12 residues. The CDR3 DNA reads TGTGCCAGTAGTGGATTATGGGGCGGCCAGCATTTT. Its protein product is CASSGLWGGQHF.

This clonotype occurred once. DNA of the CDR3: TGTGCCAGCAGCCAAGGGACAGACTATGGCTACACCTTC. This sequence encodes CASSQGTDYGYTF. V gene TRBV4-2 combines with J gene TRBJ1-2; perhaps TRBD1 as D (6 bases). The CDR3 sequence is 13 residues long. Between the trimmed V and J ends, which lost 1 base and 3 bases, there was a span of 6 bases. Germline values: CDR1 LGHNA, CDR2 YNFKEQ.

The genes are TRBV6-1 and TRBJ2-7, with D possibly TRBD1 on 6 matching bases. The CDR3 has 15 residues. CDR1 MNHNS and CDR2 SASEGT come from the germline V gene. V was shortened by 3 bases and J by 9 bases, with 21 bases between the two germline ends. CDR3 DNA: TGTGCCAGCAGTGATTGGACAGCCCCGATTAGGGGGCAGTACTTC. Translated: CASSDWTAPIRGQYF.

The rearrangement joins TRBV27 to TRBJ2-3, with D possibly called TRBD1 or TRBD2 (6 bases each). CDR3 length equals 14 residues. V lost 8 bases, J lost 0 bases, and 12 bases lay in between. In germline, CDR1 is MNHEY, CDR2 SMNVEV (reference sequence). The CDR3 sequence: CASGPGASTDTQYF. CDR3 sequence (DNA): TGTGCCAGCGGACCGGGGGCTAGCACAGATACGCAGTATTTT.

This sequence joins TRBV2 and TRBJ1-1; the D gene is possibly TRBD1 (5 bases). V was pared by 2 bases and J by 0 bases, with 10 bases between. This CDR3 has 15 residues. Germline V gives CDR1 SNHLY, CDR2 FYNNEI. CDR3 amino acids: CASSEPGLMNTEAFF. In DNA form, the CDR3 reads TGTGCCAGCAGTGAACCAGGGTTAATGAACACTGAAGCTTTCTTT. Filled out from reference TRBV2 and TRBJ1-1, the complete variable domain reads EPEVTQTPSHQVTQMGQEVILRCVPISNHLYFYWYRQILGQKVEFLVSFYNNEISEKSEIFDDQFSVERPDGSNFTLKIRSTKLEDSAMYFCASSEPGLMNTEAFFGQGTRLTVV.

This rearrangement joins TRBV6-1 to TRBJ2-2; the D gene could be TRBD1 or TRBD2 (6 bases each). This CDR3 has 17 amino acids. Trimming pared 6 bases from V and 0 bases from J, leaving 17 bases between. Germline values: CDR1 MNHNS, CDR2 SASEGT. CDR3 amino acids: CASRLRRGVANTGELFF. In DNA, the CDR3 is TGTGCCAGCAGACTAAGGAGGGGGGTCGCGAACACCGGGGAGCTGTTTTTT.

This clonotype was observed a handful of times. This chain connects TRBV7-9 to TRBJ1-1, with D uncertain. Trimming left V 4 bases short and J 7 bases short, with 7 bases between. Germline V gene lookup returns CDR1 SEHNR and CDR2 FQNEAQ (reference sequence). CDR3 length equals 11 residues. The CDR3 DNA is TGTGCCAGCAGCTCGGTGAGTGAAGCTTTCTTT. Protein sequence: CASSSVSEAFF.

V is TRBV6-2 or TRBV6-3 and J is TRBJ1-2, with a possible D match to TRBD1 (6 bases). V lost 6 bases to trimming and J lost 7 bases, with 15 bases between them. Germline V gene lookup returns CDR1 MNHEY and CDR2 SVGEGT. This CDR3 contains 13 residues. The CDR3 DNA is TGTGCCAGCAGATCTACAGGGTTCCGTGGCTACACCTTC. Translation gives CASRSTGFRGYTF.

By its share, this clonotype is large. V gene TRBV4-1 combines with J gene TRBJ1-5; 7 positions agree with TRBD1. The CDR3 spans 15 residues. Germline V CDR1 and CDR2: MGHRA, YSYEKL. Germline trimming cut 4 bases from V and 6 bases from J; bases unmatched to any gene: 9. The CDR3 nucleotides are TGCGCCAGCAGCCCAGACAGGGTGACGATTCAGCCCCAGCATTTT. It yields the protein CASSPDRVTIQPQHF.

This clonotype was seen once. The genes are TRBV14 and TRBJ1-3, with 7 bases identical to TRBD1. This CDR3 has 16 residues. CDR1 is SGHDN and CDR2 is FVKESK in the germline V gene. Trimming removed 7 bases from V and 4 bases from J; junction bases left unmatched: 13. The CDR3 DNA reads TGTGCCAGCACCCAGGGAGGGGGCCGTGGCGGAAACACCATATATTTT. Residues: CASTQGGGRGGNTIYF. The full variable domain, with the rest looked up from reference TRBV14 and TRBJ1-3, is EAGVTQFPSHSVIEKGQTVTLRCDPISGHDNLYWYRRVMGKEIKFLLHFVKESKQDESGMPNNRFLAERTGGTYSTLKVQPAELEDSGVYFCASTQGGGRGGNTIYFGEGSWLTVV.

V gene TRBV14 combines with J gene TRBJ1-1; possibly TRBD1 for D (5 bases). The V gene lost 0 bases and the J gene lost 6 bases, with 17 bases spanning the gap. CDR1 SGHDN and CDR2 FVKESK come from the germline V gene. This CDR3 contains 16 residues. CDR3 nucleotide sequence: TGTGCCAGCAGCCAAGATATCGGGACCCTCGAGTCTGAAGCTTTCTTT. Protein sequence: CASSQDIGTLESEAFF.